This TCR beta chain was obtained from a study of tumor and adjacent non-tumor tissue in lung cancer. No cell sorting was done before RNA was extracted from the tissue. TCRbeta libraries were built with three rounds of nested PCR, modified from ARM-PCR. TCRdb reanalysed the multiplex PCR reads using MiXCR and keeps one entry per CDR3 protein. The sample carries about 93,000 distinct CDR3 sequences, about 66% recorded once. A remark on this clonotype: A junction end diverges from the germline sequence, so it may reflect a read error.

CDR3 length: 13 amino acids. The chain has TRBV12-3 or TRBV12-4 and TRBJ2-2, with 8 bases aligning to TRBD1. Sequencing was performed on lung tumor tissue. The clonotype comes from a man between 60 and 75 years old with non-small cell lung cancer. The CDR3 DNA follows: TGTGCCAGTAAGACAGGGGTAACCGGGGAGCTGCTTTTT. Translating gives CASKTGVTGELLF.